A selection of T cell receptor beta chains follows, all from one sample in a study of blood T cell repertoires in COVID-19. Sequencing was performed with immunoSEQ multiplex PCR; in TCRdb, only in-frame clones are kept and a portion is missing. The sample holds approximately 120,000 clones, about 75% seen once. The sequenced material came from peripheral blood. All receptors derive from a man older than 75 with acute or convalescent COVID-19. The CDR3 runs from the conserved cysteine through the conserved F or W. A D gene is named only where the DNA matches it firmly. Expanded clones get a size class; other rows say once, few or many, or leave the size out.

TRBD1,-,TRBV18,TRBJ1-2,CASSTGTGMDGYTF,TGTGCCAGCTCAACCGGGACAGGGATGGATGGCTACACCTTC
-,once,TRBV18,TRBJ2-3,CASSPEQRPKFTDTQYF,TGTGCCAGCTCCCCCGAGCAGCGACCGAAGTTCACAGATACGCAGTATTTT
TRBD1,-,TRBV28,TRBJ2-7,CASSQIRGQGYEQYF,TGTGCCAGCAGTCAGATCCGGGGACAGGGCTACGAGCAGTACTTC
-,-,TRBV4-2,TRBJ2-5,CASSQWRGGQEETQYF,TGTGCCAGCAGCCAGTGGAGGGGTGGGCAAGAAGAGACCCAGTACTTC
TRBD1,-,TRBV6-4,TRBJ1-6,CASSDRDSNSPLHF,TGTGCCAGCAGTGACCGGGACAGTAATTCACCCCTCCACTTT
-,-,TRBV7-9,TRBJ1-1,CASSHKPGFRTEAFF,TGTGCCAGCAGCCATAAACCAGGGTTTCGCACTGAAGCTTTCTTT
-,once,TRBV12-3/TRBV12-4,TRBJ1-1,CASSLGAGAFF,TGTGCCAGCAGTTTAGGGGCCGGAGCTTTCTTT
-,-,TRBV2,TRBJ2-2,CASSEWGGTGELFF,TGTGCCAGCAGTGAATGGGGCGGCACCGGGGAGCTGTTTTTT
TRBD1,-,TRBV11-3,TRBJ2-2,CASRQGANTGELFF,TGTGCCAGCAGACAGGGGGCGAACACCGGGGAGCTGTTTTTT
TRBD2,-,TRBV3-1/TRBV3-2,TRBJ2-3,CASSQVLAGRRGTDTQYF,TGTGCCAGCAGCCAAGTACTAGCGGGGCGCAGGGGCACAGATACGCAGTATTTT
TRBD2,-,TRBV10-3,TRBJ2-7,CAISDSGGRRYEQYF,TGTGCCATCAGTGACAGCGGGGGTAGACGGTACGAGCAGTACTTC
-,-,TRBV5-4,TRBJ2-7,CASSPLGTVEQYF,TGTGCCAGCAGCCCCCTCGGAACAGTCGAGCAGTACTTC
-,-,TRBV5-1,TRBJ2-3,CASSEGTPFTDTQYF,TGCGCCAGCAGCGAGGGGACACCTTTTACAGATACGCAGTATTTT
-,-,TRBV5-4,TRBJ2-3,CASRPRGPTDYTDTQYF,TGTGCCTCCCGTCCGCGGGGGCCAACGGACTACACAGATACGCAGTATTTT
-,-,TRBV18,TRBJ2-3,CASSPNRESTDTQYF,TGTGCCAGCTCACCGAACAGGGAGAGCACAGATACGCAGTATTTT
-,-,TRBV4-1,TRBJ2-5,CASSQDPGQETQYF,TGCGCCAGCAGCCAAGACCCCGGGCAAGAGACCCAGTACTTC
-,-,TRBV2,TRBJ2-3,CASTGPTDTQYF,TGTGCCAGCACAGGGCCCACAGATACGCAGTATTTT
TRBD1,-,TRBV5-1,TRBJ2-3,CASSLGLTGGNTDTQYF,TGCGCCAGCAGCTTGGGCCTGACAGGGGGCAACACAGATACGCAGTATTTT
-,-,TRBV6-6,TRBJ2-7,CASTSGLAYEQYF,TGTGCCAGCACCTCAGGACTGGCCTACGAGCAGTACTTC
-,-,TRBV7-2,TRBJ1-1,CASRLQVMNTEAFF,TGTGCCAGCAGACTCCAGGTGATGAACACTGAAGCTTTCTTT
TRBD1,few,TRBV15,TRBJ2-1,CATSRGGRGRINEQFF,TGTGCCACCAGCAGAGGAGGCAGGGGGCGTATCAATGAGCAGTTCTTC
TRBD1,-,TRBV4-2,TRBJ2-3,CASSQGDRVGDTQYF,TGTGCCAGCAGCCAAGGTGACAGGGTAGGAGATACGCAGTATTTT
TRBD2,-,TRBV6-1,TRBJ2-5,CASSGGVTSGSKQETQYF,TGTGCCAGCAGTGGTGGTGTGACTAGCGGTTCTAAGCAAGAGACCCAGTACTTC
-,few,TRBV3-1/TRBV3-2,TRBJ2-1,CASSQEGDIQFF,TGTGCCAGCAGCCAAGAGGGGGACATACAGTTCTTC
TRBD2,few,TRBV4-1,TRBJ2-1,CASSHTSGGAKQFF,TGCGCCAGCAGCCATACTAGCGGGGGGGCGAAACAGTTCTTC
TRBD2,-,TRBV20-1,TRBJ2-7,CSAGTSEQYF,TGCAGTGCTGGGACTAGCGAGCAGTACTTC
TRBD1,-,TRBV3-1/TRBV3-2,TRBJ1-2,CASSQDIQGARYYGYTF,TGTGCCAGCAGCCAAGATATCCAGGGGGCGCGCTACTATGGCTACACCTTC
TRBD1,-,TRBV24-1,TRBJ2-2,CATSDDRVRGTGELFF,TGTGCCACCAGTGACGACAGGGTTAGAGGGACCGGGGAGCTGTTTTTT
-,-,TRBV27,TRBJ1-5,CASSHNGNQPQHF,TGTGCCAGCAGTCACAATGGCAATCAGCCCCAGCATTTT
TRBD2,-,TRBV9,TRBJ2-5,CASSSGGTGGTQYF,TGTGCCAGCAGTAGCGGGGGTACCGGGGGGACCCAGTACTTC
TRBD2,-,TRBV18,TRBJ2-7,CASSSSGGPYEQYF,TGTGCCAGCTCTTCTAGCGGGGGACCCTACGAGCAGTACTTC
-,-,TRBV7-8,TRBJ2-5,CASSRITGFLSETQYF,TGTGCCAGCAGCCGTATCACAGGGTTTCTGTCGGAGACCCAGTACTTC
-,-,TRBV7-8,TRBJ2-2,CASSLVRVFTGELFF,TGTGCCAGCAGCTTAGTCCGGGTTTTCACCGGGGAGCTGTTTTTT
TRBD1,once,TRBV5-1,TRBJ2-7,CASSLPGQGYLYF,TGCGCCAGCAGCCTGCCGGGACAGGGATATCTGTACTTC
-,-,TRBV7-2,TRBJ1-5,CASSFRDNQPQHF,TGTGCCAGCAGCTTCCGGGACAATCAGCCCCAGCATTTT
-,-,TRBV20-1,TRBJ1-5,CSASSGVNQPQHF,TGCAGTGCTAGTTCAGGGGTCAATCAGCCCCAGCATTTT
-,many,TRBV18,TRBJ2-2,CASSPTDPSRTGTGELFF,TGTGCCAGCTCACCCACCGACCCCTCCAGGACGGGAACCGGGGAGCTGTTTTTT
-,few,TRBV23-1,TRBJ2-6,CASSHRTDDSGANVLTF,TGCGCCAGCAGTCATCGGACAGATGACTCTGGGGCCAACGTCCTGACTTTC
TRBD2,-,TRBV28,TRBJ2-3,CIAGSTDTQYF,TGTATAGCGGGGAGCACAGATACGCAGTATTTT
TRBD2,few,TRBV12-3/TRBV12-4,TRBJ2-5,CASQKRGQETQYF,TGTGCCAGTCAGAAGCGGGGCCAAGAGACCCAGTACTTC
-,-,TRBV27,TRBJ1-5,CASSQDWTGNQPQHF,TGTGCCAGCAGTCAAGATTGGACAGGCAATCAGCCCCAGCATTTT
TRBD1,-,TRBV15,TRBJ1-6,CATSRQGSSPLHF,TGTGCCACCAGCCGACAGGGAAGTTCACCCCTCCACTTT
TRBD1,once,TRBV9,TRBJ2-1,CASSPRGTGYNHEQFF,TGTGCCAGCAGCCCACGAGGGACAGGGTACAACCATGAGCAGTTCTTC
-,-,TRBV3-1/TRBV3-2,TRBJ2-3,CASRRVGTDTQYF,TGTGCCAGCAGGAGGGTCGGCACAGATACGCAGTATTTT
-,-,TRBV13,TRBJ2-7,CASSLLPAGYEQYF,TGTGCCAGCAGCTTACTGCCGGCCGGGTACGAGCAGTACTTC